These 21 T cell receptor beta chains share one sample of origin, sequenced in a study of cytomegalovirus exposure and HLA in healthy donors (TCRdb year 2017). The library came from the immunoSEQ multiplex PCR assay. The multiplex PCR relied on a mix of 60 forward primers for TCR Vbeta segments and 13 reverse primers for TCR Jbeta segments. Here the immuneACCESS table is served through TCRdb, limited to in-frame sequences with V and J called. Missing clones are a known gap in these copies; in checked studies unresolved V genes cover under half, and the rest lacks a known reason. This sample lists more than 95,000 clones; 74% were detected once. The top ten clonotypes cover 4% of the sample. The sequenced sample was PBMCs. Receptor source: a man in his forties in good health and CMV-seropositive.

The rearrangement links TRBV5-8 to TRBJ2-3; perhaps TRBD2 as D (6 bases). CDR1 is SGHTS, CDR2 YDEGEE, per germline. The CDR3 consists of 15 residues. Trimming cost V 0 bases and J 1 base, with 9 bases left between them. CDR3 nucleotides: TGTGCCAGCAGCTTGGTAGGGGAGGGCACAGATACGCAGTATTTT. It codes for CASSLVGEGTDTQYF. Supplemented by reference TRBV5-8 and TRBJ2-3, the full variable domain reads EAGVTQSPTHLIKTRGQQATLRCSPISGHTSVYWYQQALGLGLQFLLWYDEGEERNRGNFPPRFSGRQFPNYSSELNVNALELEDSALYLCASSLVGEGTDTQYFGPGTRLTVL.

V and J are TRBV20-1 and TRBJ1-1; TRBD1 might be the D (5 bases). The germline V gene encodes CDR1 DFQATT and CDR2 SNEGSKA (reference sequence). The germline V and J ends were trimmed by 0 bases and 8 bases, with 7 bases remaining between them. This CDR3 contains 11 residues. The CDR3 DNA reads TGCAGTGCTAGAGATGACAGCGAAGCTTTCTTT. The encoded protein is CSARDDSEAFF.

The rearrangement joins TRBV13 to TRBJ1-4; 9 bases map to TRBD1. Trimming removed 6 bases from V and 8 bases from J; junction bases left unmatched: 7. Germline V gene data show CDR1 as PRHDT and CDR2 as FYEKMQ (reference sequence). CDR3 length: 14 amino acids. CDR3 in DNA: TGTGCCAGCAGTTTCACAGGGGGCGTAGAAAAACTGTTTTTT. The encoded protein is CASSFTGGVEKLFF.

This clone has just a few counts. This chain uses TRBV15 with TRBJ2-2; D is possibly TRBD1 (6 bases). From germline, CDR1 is LNHNV and CDR2 YYDKDF (reference sequence). Between the trimmed V and J ends, which lost 0 bases and 6 bases, there was a span of 11 bases. CDR3 length: 15 residues. CDR3 amino acids: CATSREVGGPGELFF. For the CDR3, the DNA is TGTGCCACCAGCAGAGAAGTAGGGGGTCCCGGGGAGCTGTTTTTT.

V is TRBV6-1 and J is TRBJ1-2; no clear D. The CDR3 has 12 amino acids. Trimming removed 3 bases at V and 3 bases at J, with 5 bases between. The V gene's germline CDR1 is MNHNS and CDR2 SASEGT. This CDR3 is CASSEGDYGYTF. DNA for the CDR3: TGTGCCAGCAGTGAGGGAGACTATGGCTACACCTTC.

This rearrangement joins TRBV30 to TRBJ2-7; TRBD1 agrees at 9 bases. From germline, CDR1 is GTSNPN and CDR2 SVGIG (reference sequence). With V trimmed by 5 bases and J by 8 bases, 4 bases remained unmatched. This CDR3 comprises 11 residues. The CDR3 sequence is CAWGTGSQQYF. The CDR3 nucleotides read TGTGCCTGGGGGACAGGGTCTCAGCAGTACTTC.

This sequence joins TRBV7-9 and TRBJ2-1, with 8 bases matching TRBD2. This CDR3 has 14 residues. Per germline, CDR1 SEHNR and CDR2 FQNEAQ (reference sequence). J was trimmed by 0 bases and V by 5 bases; bases with no gene match: 0. The CDR3 sequence: CASSSGSSYNEQFF. CDR3 bases: TGTGCCAGCAGCAGCGGGAGCTCCTACAATGAGCAGTTCTTC.

The gene calls are TRBV11-2 and TRBJ2-7, with a weak D call TRBD2 (6 bases). V lost 3 bases and J lost 3, with 12 bases in between. Germline loops: CDR1 SGHAT, CDR2 FQNNGV. This CDR3 spans 14 amino acids. The CDR3 DNA sequence: TGTGCCAGCAGCTTCCCAACTAGCAGCTACGAGCAGTACTTC. Translating it yields CASSFPTSSYEQYF.

This clone showed up just a few times. The rearrangement uses TRBV6-5 and TRBJ1-1; D unclear. Trimming removed 0 bases from V and 1 base from J, with 6 bases in between. The germline V gene has CDR1 MNHEY and CDR2 SVGAGI. This CDR3 contains 14 residues. The CDR3 region is CASSYSRGNTEAFF. CDR3 bases: TGTGCCAGCAGTTACTCGAGAGGGAACACTGAAGCTTTCTTT.

This clone came up once. The chain has TRBV11-2 and TRBJ1-6; D remains unclear. CDR3 length: 13 residues. The V gene lost 1 base and the J gene lost 10 bases, with 8 bases spanning the gap. Germline values: CDR1 SGHAT, CDR2 FQNNGV. This CDR3 reads CASSLVGSSPLHF. The CDR3 nucleotides are TGTGCCAGCAGCTTAGTCGGTTCCTCACCCCTCCACTTT. Filled out from reference TRBV11-2 and TRBJ1-6, the complete variable domain reads EAGVAQSPRYKIIEKRQSVAFWCNPISGHATLYWYQQILGQGPKLLIQFQNNGVVDDSQLPKDRFSAERLKGVDSTLKIQPAKLEDSAVYLCASSLVGSSPLHFGNGTRLTVT.

This clone has only a few counts. The V call is TRBV28, the J call TRBJ2-7; 7 bases are shared with TRBD1. From germline, CDR1 is MDHEN and CDR2 SYDVKM. The CDR3 spans 12 residues. Losses at the gene ends were 10 bases for V and 2 bases for J; bases not matched to a gene: 5. CDR3 sequence reads: CATRGQTYEQYF. CDR3 DNA sequence: TGTGCCACTAGGGGACAGACCTACGAGCAGTACTTC.

The rearrangement links TRBV7-9 to TRBJ1-4, with 9 positions matching TRBD1. CDR3 length equals 16 residues. The germline gives CDR1 SEHNR, CDR2 FQNEAQ (reference sequence). V was clipped by 5 bases and J by 7 bases; unmatched bases: 11. Written as DNA, the CDR3 is TGTGCCAGCAGCCCAAGGAGGGGACAGGGTGGTGAAAAACTGTTTTTT. Its translation: CASSPRRGQGGEKLFF.

The chain is built from TRBV5-5 and TRBJ2-1; 10 nucleotides line up with TRBD2. The CDR3 length is 16 residues. Germline loops: CDR1 SGHKS, CDR2 YYEKEE (reference sequence). J was trimmed by 8 bases and V by 3 bases; bases with no gene match: 11. The CDR3 sequence: CASSSQAASGSHEQFF. The CDR3 DNA follows: TGTGCCAGCAGCTCCCAAGCGGCTAGCGGGAGTCATGAGCAGTTCTTC. Full variable domain (rest looked up from reference TRBV5-5 and TRBJ2-1): DAGVTQSPTHLIKTRGQQVTLRCSPISGHKSVSWYQQVLGQGPQFIFQYYEKEERGRGNFPDRFSARQFPNYSSELNVNALLLGDSALYLCASSSQAASGSHEQFFGPGTRLTVL.

The chain's CDR3 is CSVPGQGNQPQHF. The CDR3 DNA is TGCAGCGTGCCGGGACAGGGCAATCAGCCCCAGCATTTT. J is TRBJ1-5 and V is TRBV29-1, with 8 bases identical to TRBD1. V gave up 6 bases and J gave up 2 bases; unmatched junction bases: 3. The CDR3 runs 13 residues. In germline, CDR1 is SQVTM, CDR2 ANQGSEA.

This clone was counted a few times. This chain connects TRBV30 to TRBJ2-1; D gene ambiguous. The CDR3 contains 13 residues. Germline V gene sequence: CDR1 GTSNPN, CDR2 SVGIG (reference sequence). Trimming shortened V by 0 bases and J by 6 bases, and 9 bases separated the two germline ends. The CDR3 here is CAWSVYSGNEQFF. DNA for the CDR3: TGTGCCTGGAGTGTGTACTCCGGCAATGAGCAGTTCTTC. Variable domain in full (rest from reference TRBV30 and TRBJ2-1): SQTIHQWPATLVQPVGSPLSLECTVEGTSNPNLYWYRQAAGRGLQLLFYSVGIGQISSEVPQNLSASRPQDRQFILSSKKLLLSDSGFYLCAWSVYSGNEQFFGPGTRLTVL.

The DNA of the CDR3 is TGTGCCAGCAGTGGGGGACTAGCGGGAGAGCAGTTCTTC. Its translation: CASSGGLAGEQFF. The rearrangement uses TRBV2 and TRBJ2-1, with 13 nucleotides matching TRBD2. V shed 4 bases and J 10 bases; nucleotides not matched to a gene: 1. Per the germline V gene, CDR1 is SNHLY and CDR2 is FYNNEI. The CDR3 length is 13 residues.

This sequence joins TRBV2 and TRBJ2-1; 8 nucleotides align to TRBD1. CDR1 and CDR2 from the germline V gene are SNHLY and FYNNEI. The CDR3 is 13 residues long. With 8 bases clipped from V and 3 bases from J, the junction kept 3 bases outside the gene matches. For the CDR3, the DNA is TGTGCCAGCGACGGACAGGGCTACAATGAGCAGTTCTTC. Amino acids: CASDGQGYNEQFF.

The chain couples TRBV27 to TRBJ2-4; TRBD1 agrees at 10 bases. After removal of 6 bases from V and 2 bases from J, the junction contained 7 bases not matched to a gene. Germline V lookup: CDR1 MNHEY, CDR2 SMNVEV (reference sequence). The CDR3 covers 16 residues. The CDR3 nucleotides are TGTGCCAGCAGCCCTAGGGACAGGGGAACCAAAAACATTCAGTACTTC. Translating gives CASSPRDRGTKNIQYF.

The chain joins TRBV19 to TRBJ2-2, with a tentative D call TRBD2 (5 bases). Germline CDR1 LNHDA, CDR2 SQIVND (reference sequence). The germline V and J ends were trimmed by 4 bases and 0 bases, with 12 bases remaining between them. The CDR3 is made up of 16 amino acids. The CDR3 region is CASSTTRAANTGELFF. The CDR3 DNA reads as TGTGCCAGTAGTACCACGCGAGCGGCGAACACCGGGGAGCTGTTTTTT.

The V and J genes are TRBV23-1 and TRBJ2-7; D is unresolved. TRBV23-1 is placed among ORFs of uncertain function. Trimming cost V 3 bases and J 0 bases, with 6 bases left between them. The CDR3 extends over 13 amino acids. The CDR3 here is CASSHWSSYEQYF. In DNA, the CDR3 is TGCGCCAGCAGTCATTGGAGCTCCTACGAGCAGTACTTC.

Here the CDR3 reads CASSLDRASAFF. For the CDR3, the DNA is TGTGCCAGCAGCCTCGACAGGGCTTCTGCTTTCTTT. The chain uses TRBV7-9 and TRBJ1-1, with TRBD1 identical over 7 bases. Germline V CDR1 and CDR2: SEHNR, FQNEAQ (reference sequence). The junction had 8 bases not matched to a gene; V was cut back by 5 bases and J by 11 bases. There are 12 residues in the CDR3.